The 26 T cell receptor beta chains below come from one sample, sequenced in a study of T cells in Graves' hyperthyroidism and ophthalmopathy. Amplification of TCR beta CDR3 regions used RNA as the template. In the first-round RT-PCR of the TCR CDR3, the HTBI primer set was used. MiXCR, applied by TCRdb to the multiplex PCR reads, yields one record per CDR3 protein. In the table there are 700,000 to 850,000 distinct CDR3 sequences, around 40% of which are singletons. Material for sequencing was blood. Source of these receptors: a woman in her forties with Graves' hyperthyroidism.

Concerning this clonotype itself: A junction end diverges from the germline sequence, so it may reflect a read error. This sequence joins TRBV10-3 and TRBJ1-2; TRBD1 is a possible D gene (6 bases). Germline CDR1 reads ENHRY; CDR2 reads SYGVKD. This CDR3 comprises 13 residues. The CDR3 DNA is TGTGCCAGCAGTGACTGGGACACGTATGGCTACACCTTC. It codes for CASSDWDTYGYTF.

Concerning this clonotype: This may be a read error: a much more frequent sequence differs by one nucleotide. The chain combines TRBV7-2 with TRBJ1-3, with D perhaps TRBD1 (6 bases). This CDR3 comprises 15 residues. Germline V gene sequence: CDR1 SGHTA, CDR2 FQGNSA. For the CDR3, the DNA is TGTGCCAGTAGTCACCTAACAGGGCCTGGAACCACCATATATTTT. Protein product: CASSHLTGPGTTIYF.

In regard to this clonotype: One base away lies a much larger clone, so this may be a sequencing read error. CDR3: CASSIAGTGNYGYTF. CDR3 coding DNA: TGTGCCAGTAGTATCGCCGGGACAGGGAACTATGGCTACACCTTC. V usage is TRBV19 and J usage is TRBJ1-2; TRBD1 aligns across 9 bases. This CDR3 has 15 residues. Germline CDR1 LNHDA, CDR2 SQIVND (reference sequence). V shed 3 bases and J 2 bases; nucleotides not matched to a gene: 4.

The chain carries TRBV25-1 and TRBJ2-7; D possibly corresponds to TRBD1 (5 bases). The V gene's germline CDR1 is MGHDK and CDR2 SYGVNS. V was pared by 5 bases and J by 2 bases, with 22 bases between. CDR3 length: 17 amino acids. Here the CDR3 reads CASSFPTSGISPYEQYF. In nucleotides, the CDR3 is TGTGCCAGCAGTTTTCCAACCTCAGGGATCTCCCCCTACGAGCAGTACTTC.

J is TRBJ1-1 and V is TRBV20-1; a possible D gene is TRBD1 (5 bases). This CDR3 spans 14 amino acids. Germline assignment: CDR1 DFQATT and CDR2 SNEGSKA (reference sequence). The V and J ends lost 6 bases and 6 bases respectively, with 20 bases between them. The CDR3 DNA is TGCAGTGCCCCCGCCCCAGGGAATTTCGCTGAAGCTTTCTTT. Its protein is CSAPAPGNFAEAFF.

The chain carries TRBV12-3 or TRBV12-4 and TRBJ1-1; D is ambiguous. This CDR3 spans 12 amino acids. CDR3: CASVLGLGEAFF. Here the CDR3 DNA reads TGTGCTAGTGTTCTGGGCCTTGGAGAAGCTTTCTTT.

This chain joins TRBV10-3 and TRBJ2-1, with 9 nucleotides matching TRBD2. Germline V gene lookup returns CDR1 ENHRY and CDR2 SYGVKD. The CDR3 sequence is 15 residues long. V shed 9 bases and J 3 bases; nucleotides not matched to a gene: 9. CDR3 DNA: TGTGCCATGGGAAGGGAGCGGGGGGTCTACAATGAGCAGTTCTTC. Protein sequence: CAMGRERGVYNEQFF.

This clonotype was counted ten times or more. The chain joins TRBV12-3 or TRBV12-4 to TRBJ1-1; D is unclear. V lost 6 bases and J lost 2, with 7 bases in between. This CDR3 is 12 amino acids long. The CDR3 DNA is TGTGCCAGCAGCCCCCATAACACTGAAGCTTTCTTT. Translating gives CASSPHNTEAFF.

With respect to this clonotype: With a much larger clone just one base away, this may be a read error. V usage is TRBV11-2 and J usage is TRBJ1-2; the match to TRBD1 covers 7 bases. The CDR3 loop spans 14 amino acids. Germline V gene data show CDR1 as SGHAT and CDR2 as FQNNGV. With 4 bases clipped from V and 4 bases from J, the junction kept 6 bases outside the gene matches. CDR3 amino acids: CASSSEQGFYGYTF. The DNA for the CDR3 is TGTGCCAGCAGCTCGGAACAGGGGTTCTATGGCTACACCTTC.

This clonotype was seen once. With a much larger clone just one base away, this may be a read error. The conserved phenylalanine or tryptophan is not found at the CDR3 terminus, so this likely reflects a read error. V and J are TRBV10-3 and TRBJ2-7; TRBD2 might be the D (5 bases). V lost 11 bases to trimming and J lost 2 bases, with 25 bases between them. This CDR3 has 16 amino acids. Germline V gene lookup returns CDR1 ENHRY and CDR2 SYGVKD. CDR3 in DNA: TGTGCCTCCGGAGGCCTACATATCGGGATCACCTACGAGCAGTACCTC. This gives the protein CASGGLHIGITYEQYL.

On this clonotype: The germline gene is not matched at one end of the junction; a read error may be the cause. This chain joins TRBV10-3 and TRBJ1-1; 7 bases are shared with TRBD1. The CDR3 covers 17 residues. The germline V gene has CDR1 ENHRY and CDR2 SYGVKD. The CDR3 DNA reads TGTGCCAGCAGTTACACCGCCGGGACAGCCCAGAACACTGAAGCTTTCTTT. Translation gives CASSYTAGTAQNTEAFF.

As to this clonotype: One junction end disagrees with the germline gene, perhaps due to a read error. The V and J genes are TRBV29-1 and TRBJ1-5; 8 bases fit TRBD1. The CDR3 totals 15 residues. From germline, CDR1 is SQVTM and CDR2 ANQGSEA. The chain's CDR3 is CAWSVGTGSNQPQHF. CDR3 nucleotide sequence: TGTGCCTGGAGTGTCGGGACAGGCTCGAATCAGCCCCAGCATTTT.

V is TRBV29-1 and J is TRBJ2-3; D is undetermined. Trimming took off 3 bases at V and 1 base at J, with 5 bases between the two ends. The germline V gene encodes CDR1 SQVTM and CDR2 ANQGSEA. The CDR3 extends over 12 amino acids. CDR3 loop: CSVDLRTDTQYF. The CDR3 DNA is TGCAGCGTTGATTTGCGCACAGATACGCAGTATTTT.

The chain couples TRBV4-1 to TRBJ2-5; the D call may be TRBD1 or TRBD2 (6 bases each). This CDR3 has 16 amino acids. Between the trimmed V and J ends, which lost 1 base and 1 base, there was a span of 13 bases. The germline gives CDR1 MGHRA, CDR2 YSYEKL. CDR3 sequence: CASSQGNGGLQETQYF. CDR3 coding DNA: TGCGCCAGCAGCCAAGGGAACGGGGGCCTCCAAGAGACCCAGTACTTC.

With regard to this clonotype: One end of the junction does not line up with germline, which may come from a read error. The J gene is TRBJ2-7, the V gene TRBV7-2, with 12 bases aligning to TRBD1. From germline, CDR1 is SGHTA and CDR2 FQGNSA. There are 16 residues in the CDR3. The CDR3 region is CASSLSRGQGAEEQYF. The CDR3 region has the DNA TGCGCCAGCAGCTTGTCCCGGGGACAGGGGGCAGAAGAGCAGTACTTC.

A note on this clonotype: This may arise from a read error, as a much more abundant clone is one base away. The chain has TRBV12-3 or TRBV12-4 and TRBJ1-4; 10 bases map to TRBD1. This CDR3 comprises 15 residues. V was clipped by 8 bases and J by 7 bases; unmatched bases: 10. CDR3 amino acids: CASSSTGGVSEKLFF. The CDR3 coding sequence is TGTGCCAGCTCCTCGACAGGGGGCGTAAGTGAAAAACTGTTTTTT.

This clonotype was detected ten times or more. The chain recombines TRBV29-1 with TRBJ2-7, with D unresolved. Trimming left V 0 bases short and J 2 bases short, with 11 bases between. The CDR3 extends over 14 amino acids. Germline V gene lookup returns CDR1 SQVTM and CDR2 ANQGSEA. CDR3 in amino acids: CSVEDLQRPYEQYF. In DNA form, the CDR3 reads TGCAGCGTTGAAGATCTGCAGCGCCCCTACGAGCAGTACTTC.

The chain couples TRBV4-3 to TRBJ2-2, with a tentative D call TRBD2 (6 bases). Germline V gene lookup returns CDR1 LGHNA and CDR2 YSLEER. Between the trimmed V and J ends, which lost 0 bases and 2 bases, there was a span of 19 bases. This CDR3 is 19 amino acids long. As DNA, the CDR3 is TGCGCCAGCAGCCAAGATCGGGTTCGGGCTAGCGCTAACACCGGGGAGCTGTTTTTT. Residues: CASSQDRVRASANTGELFF.

The CDR3: CASAGGEANYGYTF. CDR3 nucleotide sequence: TGCGCCAGCGCAGGGGGTGAAGCTAACTATGGCTACACCTTC. V usage is TRBV5-1 and J usage is TRBJ1-2, with 7 nucleotides matching TRBD1. The CDR3 contains 14 residues. Germline CDR1 SGHRS, CDR2 YFSETQ. Trimming took 7 bases from V and 0 from J; bases not matched to a gene: 6.

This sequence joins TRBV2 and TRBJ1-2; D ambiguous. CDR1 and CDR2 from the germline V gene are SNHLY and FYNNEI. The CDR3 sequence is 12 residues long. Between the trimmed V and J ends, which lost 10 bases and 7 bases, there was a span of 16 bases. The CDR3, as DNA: TGTGCCAACTTATATGGATACGGTGGCTACACCTTC. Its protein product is CANLYGYGGYTF.

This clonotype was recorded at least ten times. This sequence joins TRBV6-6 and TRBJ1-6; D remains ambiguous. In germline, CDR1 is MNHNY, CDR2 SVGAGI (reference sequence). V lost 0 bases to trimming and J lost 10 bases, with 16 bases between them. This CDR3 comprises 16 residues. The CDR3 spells CASSYSGLGPGSPLHF. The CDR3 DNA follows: TGTGCCAGCAGTTACTCGGGTCTTGGGCCGGGGTCACCCCTCCACTTT.

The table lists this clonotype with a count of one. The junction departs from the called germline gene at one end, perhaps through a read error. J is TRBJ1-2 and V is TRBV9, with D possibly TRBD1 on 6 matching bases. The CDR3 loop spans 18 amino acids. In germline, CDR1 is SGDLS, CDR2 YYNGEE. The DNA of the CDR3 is TGTGCCAGCGGCGTAGCTCTTACGACCAGGGGCGCTACCTATGGCTACACCTTC. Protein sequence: CASGVALTTRGATYGYTF.

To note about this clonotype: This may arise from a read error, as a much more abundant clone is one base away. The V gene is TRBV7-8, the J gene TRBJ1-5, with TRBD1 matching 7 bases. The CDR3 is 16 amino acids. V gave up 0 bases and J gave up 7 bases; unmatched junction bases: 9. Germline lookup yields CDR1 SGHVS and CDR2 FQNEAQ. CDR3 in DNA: TGTGCCAGCAGCTTAGCAGAAGGTCCCAGGGGGCAGCCCCAGCATTTT. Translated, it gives CASSLAEGPRGQPQHF.

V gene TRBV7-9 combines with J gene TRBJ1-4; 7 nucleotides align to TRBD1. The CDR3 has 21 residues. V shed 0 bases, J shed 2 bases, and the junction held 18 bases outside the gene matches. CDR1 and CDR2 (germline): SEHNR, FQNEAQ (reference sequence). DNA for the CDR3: TGTGCCAGCAGCTTAGCGGCGACAGGGAAGTATGTTTTATCGACTAATGAAAAACTGTTTTTT. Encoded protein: CASSLAATGKYVLSTNEKLFF.

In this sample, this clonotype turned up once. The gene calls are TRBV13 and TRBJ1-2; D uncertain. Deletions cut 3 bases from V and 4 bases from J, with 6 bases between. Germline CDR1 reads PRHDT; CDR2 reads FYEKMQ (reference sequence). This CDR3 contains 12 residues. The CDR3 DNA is TGTGCCAGCAGCTTCCCCATCTATGGCTACACCTTC. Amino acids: CASSFPIYGYTF.

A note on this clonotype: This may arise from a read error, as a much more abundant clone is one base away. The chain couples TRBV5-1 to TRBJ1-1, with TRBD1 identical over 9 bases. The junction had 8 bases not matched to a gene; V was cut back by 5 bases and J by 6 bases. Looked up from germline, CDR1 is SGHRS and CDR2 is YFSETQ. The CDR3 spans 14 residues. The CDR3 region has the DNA TGCGCCAGCAGGGTAGACAGGGGGATCGCTGAAGCTTTCTTT. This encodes CASRVDRGIAEAFF.